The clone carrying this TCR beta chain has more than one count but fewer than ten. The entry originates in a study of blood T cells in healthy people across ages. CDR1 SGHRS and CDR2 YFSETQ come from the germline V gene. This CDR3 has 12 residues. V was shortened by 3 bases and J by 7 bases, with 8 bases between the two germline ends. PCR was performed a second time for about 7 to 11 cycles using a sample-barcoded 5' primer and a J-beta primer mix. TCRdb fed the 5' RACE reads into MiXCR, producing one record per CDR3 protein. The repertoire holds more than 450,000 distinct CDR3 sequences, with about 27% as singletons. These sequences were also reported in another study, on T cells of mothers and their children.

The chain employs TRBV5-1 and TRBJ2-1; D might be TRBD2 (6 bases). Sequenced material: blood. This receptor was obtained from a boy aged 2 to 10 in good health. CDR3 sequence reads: CASSSRENEQFF. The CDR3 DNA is TGCGCCAGCAGCTCCCGGGAGAATGAGCAGTTCTTC.